These 28 T cell receptor beta chains share one sample of origin, sequenced in a study of T-cell reconstitution after alpha-beta-depleted transplantation in children. Preparation of the TCRbeta library used unique molecular identifiers. MiXCR, applied by TCRdb to the PCR reads, yields one record per CDR3 protein. There are hundreds of thousands of distinct CDR3 sequences in the sample; less than 15% occur only once, and 0.79% lies in the top ten. Sample: PBMCs, taken before TCRalphabeta/CD19-depleted stem cell transplant. The receptors here all came from a girl aged 2-10 years with congenital amegakaryocytic thrombocytopenia, due to receive a stem cell transplant.

This clonotype was recorded at least ten times. The chain uses TRBV10-2 and TRBJ1-1; D remains unclear. Looked up from germline, CDR1 is WSHSY and CDR2 is SAAADI. Trimming stripped 0 bases from V and 11 bases from J, with 10 bases between. The length of the CDR3 is 12 residues. CDR3 amino acids: CASSESNLDAFF. CDR3 sequence (DNA): TGCGCCAGCAGTGAGTCCAACCTAGACGCTTTCTTT.

With regard to this clonotype: A read error may be the cause here, since a much bigger clone is one base away. The genes are TRBV12-3 or TRBV12-4 and TRBJ2-1, with D unclear. The CDR3 contains 12 residues. The germline V and J ends were trimmed by 4 bases and 5 bases, with 6 bases remaining between them. This chain's CDR3 is CASSWRDNEQFF. CDR3 DNA: TGTGCCAGCAGTTGGAGAGACAATGAGCAGTTCTTC.

The CDR3 DNA sequence: TGTGCCAGCAGCGTAGGGGCCGGAGATCACTACGAGCAGTACTTC. It yields the protein CASSVGAGDHYEQYF. The chain carries TRBV9 and TRBJ2-7, with D hard to call. Per the germline V gene, CDR1 is SGDLS and CDR2 is YYNGEE. CDR3 length equals 15 residues. Trimming took 0 bases from V and 3 from J, leaving 13 bases between them. Full variable domain (outside the CDR3, taken from reference TRBV9 and TRBJ2-7): DSGVTQTPKHLITATGQRVTLRCSPRSGDLSVYWYQQSLDQGLQFLIQYYNGEERAKGNILERFSAQQFPDLHSELNLSSLELGDSALYFCASSVGAGDHYEQYFGPGTRLTVT.

J is TRBJ1-1 and V is TRBV7-2; D may be TRBD1 (6 bases). Trimming cost V 5 bases and J 5 bases, with 18 bases left between them. This CDR3 comprises 15 residues. Germline CDR1 reads SGHTA; CDR2 reads FQGNSA. The CDR3 loop is CASSLNSGVGTEAFF. CDR3 sequence (DNA): TGTGCCAGCAGCCTAAACTCAGGGGTAGGAACTGAAGCTTTCTTT.

This clonotype was seen a few times. V and J are TRBV28 and TRBJ2-7, with D unresolved. The CDR3 totals 12 residues. Deletions cut 2 bases from V and 5 bases from J, with 7 bases between. Germline lookup yields CDR1 MDHEN and CDR2 SYDVKM. CDR3: CASSLVYHEQYF. The CDR3 nucleotides read TGTGCCAGCAGTTTAGTTTACCACGAGCAGTACTTC.

This clonotype was detected only a few times. This sequence joins TRBV6-5 and TRBJ2-3; 11 nucleotides align to TRBD2. V lost 4 bases and J lost 1; bases outside the gene matches: 4. CDR3 length: 16 residues. The V gene's germline CDR1 is MNHEY and CDR2 SVGAGI. Here the CDR3 DNA reads TGTGCCAGCAGTTCCCAGACTAGCGGGGGCACAGATACGCAGTATTTT. Translated: CASSSQTSGGTDTQYF.

This clonotype was seen more than once but under ten times. This chain links TRBV7-9 with TRBJ1-1, with D possibly matching TRBD1 (5 bases). The CDR3 is 14 amino acids. CDR1 is SEHNR and CDR2 is FQNEAQ in the germline V gene (reference sequence). This CDR3 is CAQQPGAVNTEAFF. CDR3 bases: TGTGCGCAGCAGCCCGGGGCGGTGAACACTGAAGCTTTCTTT. Complete variable domain (other parts from reference TRBV7-9 and TRBJ1-1): DTGVSQNPRHKITKRGQNVTFRCDPISEHNRLYWYRQTLGQGPEFLTYFQNEAQLEKSRLLSDRFSAERPKGSFSTLEIQRTEQGDSAMYLCAQQPGAVNTEAFFGQGTRLTVV.

This clonotype was observed a handful of times. The rearrangement links TRBV5-1 to TRBJ2-5; 7 bases map to TRBD2. The germline V gene has CDR1 SGHRS and CDR2 YFSETQ. This CDR3 is built from 14 residues. After removal of 4 bases from V and 7 bases from J, the junction contained 10 bases not matched to a gene. CDR3 nucleotides: TGCGCCAGCAGCAAGATCACTAGCGATGGGACCCAGTACTTC. This codes for CASSKITSDGTQYF.

The sample holds one count of this clonotype. This clone may be a read error of a much larger clone one base away. The V gene is TRBV5-1, the J gene TRBJ2-3; TRBD1 or TRBD2 may be the D gene (7 bases each). Germline V gene lookup returns CDR1 SGHRS and CDR2 YFSETQ. The CDR3 is made up of 16 amino acids. The CDR3 loop is CASSYWAGEGTDTHYF. The CDR3 nucleotides are TGCGCCAGCAGCTACTGGGCGGGAGAAGGGACAGATACGCACTATTTT.

V is TRBV12-3 or TRBV12-4 and J is TRBJ1-3; the D gene is possibly TRBD1 (5 bases). Trimming removed 6 bases at V and 4 bases at J, with 16 bases between. This CDR3 comprises 15 residues. The CDR3 region has the DNA TGTGCCAGCAGCCCATCCAGGGCTTCCGGAAACACCATATATTTT. Protein: CASSPSRASGNTIYF.

This clonotype was recorded only once. Since no conserved phenylalanine or tryptophan closes the CDR3, a read error is the likely cause. The chain has TRBV7-3 and TRBJ2-4, with 11 bases that match TRBD2. The CDR3 consists of 20 residues. Germline-derived CDR1 and CDR2 are SGHTA and FQGTGA. Trimming cost V 8 bases and J 0 bases; bases outside gene matches: 18. CDR3 DNA: TGTGCCAGCCTTTGGGTCACTAGCGGGAGCCTCCTGCCAGCCAAAAACATTCAGTACTAC. Translation gives CASLWVTSGSLLPAKNIQYY.

The rearrangement links TRBV20-1 to TRBJ2-1; 7 nucleotides align to TRBD2. This CDR3 has 21 amino acids. Germline V gene lookup returns CDR1 DFQATT and CDR2 SNEGSKA (reference sequence). With V trimmed by 3 bases and J by 1 base, 24 bases remained unmatched. In nucleotides, the CDR3 is TGCAGTGCTAGCATAGCCTCCATCTCTAGCGGAGCACCACCATCCTACAATGAGCAGTTCTTC. This gives the protein CSASIASISSGAPPSYNEQFF.

Comments on this clonotype: Being one base from a much bigger clone, this may be a read error. This chain links TRBV20-1 with TRBJ2-1, with a possible D match to TRBD2 (5 bases). This CDR3 has 14 amino acids. CDR1 and CDR2 (germline): DFQATT, SNEGSKA (reference sequence). V shed 1 base and J shed 12 bases, with 19 bases lying between them. As DNA, the CDR3 is TGCAGTGCTAGAGTTCTAGCCCGTTTCGATGTGCAGTTCTTC. Translating it yields CSARVLARFDVQFF.

This clonotype turned up a few times. The V and J genes are TRBV12-5 and TRBJ2-5; tentative D call: TRBD2 (6 bases). CDR1 and CDR2 (germline): LGHNT, FRNRAP. This CDR3 is built from 13 residues. V was pared by 7 bases and J by 5 bases, with 14 bases between. In DNA form, the CDR3 reads TGTGCTAGTGCCCCGGAGGGCCTTGAGACCCAGTACTTC. Translating it yields CASAPEGLETQYF.

There are many counts of this clonotype. The genes are TRBV15 and TRBJ2-2; no reliable D call. Germline V gene data show CDR1 as LNHNV and CDR2 as YYDKDF (reference sequence). The CDR3 is 13 amino acids. The V end was cut by 1 base, the J end by 5 bases, with 5 bases between. The CDR3 sequence: CATSRGRTGELFF. The CDR3, as DNA: TGTGCCACCAGCAGAGGAAGAACCGGGGAGCTGTTTTTT. Full variable domain (remainder filled in from reference TRBV15 and TRBJ2-2): DAMVIQNPRYQVTQFGKPVTLSCSQTLNHNVMYWYQQKSSQAPKLLFHYYDKDFNNEADTPDNFQSRRPNTSFCFLDIRSPGLGDTAMYLCATSRGRTGELFFGEGSRLTVL.

CDR3 region: CASSPAGISEKLFF. The CDR3 DNA reads TGCGCCAGCAGCCCCGCCGGGATTAGTGAAAAACTGTTTTTT. The chain employs TRBV5-1 and TRBJ1-4; D gene ambiguous. Germline V lookup: CDR1 SGHRS, CDR2 YFSETQ. Deletions cut 4 bases from V and 7 bases from J, with 14 bases between. This CDR3 comprises 14 residues.

This chain links TRBV10-2 with TRBJ2-2, with D possibly matching TRBD2 (5 bases). CDR3 length: 13 residues. Per the germline V gene, CDR1 is WSHSY and CDR2 is SAAADI. V was cut by 10 bases and J by 1 base, with 10 bases left in between. The chain's CDR3 is CATNGKNTGELFF. CDR3 nucleotide sequence: TGCGCCACCAACGGGAAGAACACCGGGGAGCTGTTTTTT.

The chain combines TRBV6-5 with TRBJ2-6; the D gene is possibly TRBD2 (6 bases). Trimming removed 1 base at V and 3 bases at J, with 13 bases between. CDR1 is MNHEY, CDR2 SVGAGI, per germline. The CDR3 has 17 amino acids. This CDR3 reads CASSYYDGGLGANVLTF. The CDR3 region has the DNA TGTGCCAGCAGTTACTACGACGGGGGTCTTGGGGCCAACGTCCTGACTTTC.

This clonotype was observed a few times. A much larger clone is a single base away; this may be a read error. The V and J genes are TRBV20-1 and TRBJ2-7; 8 positions agree with TRBD1. CDR3 size: 14 residues. V lost 0 bases to trimming and J lost 4 bases; unmatched junction nucleotides: 5. Germline V gene sequence: CDR1 DFQATT, CDR2 SNEGSKA (reference sequence). Written as DNA, the CDR3 is TGCAGTGCTAGAGATCTGGGACAGGTATACGAGCAGTACTTC. Its protein product is CSARDLGQVYEQYF.

The V call is TRBV7-9, the J call TRBJ1-4; TRBD1 matches 8 bases. The CDR3 consists of 15 residues. The J segment lost 3 bases and the V segment lost 5 bases, leaving 5 bases of the junction unmatched. Germline V gives CDR1 SEHNR, CDR2 FQNEAQ (reference sequence). The CDR3 region has the DNA TGTGCCAGCAGCCCCCCGGACAGGGCTAATGAAAAACTGTTTTTT. It translates to CASSPPDRANEKLFF.

The genes are TRBV20-1 and TRBJ1-2; perhaps TRBD1 as D (6 bases). CDR1 is DFQATT, CDR2 SNEGSKA, per germline (reference sequence). V dropped 0 bases and J dropped 7 bases, with 18 bases sitting between them. CDR3 length: 15 amino acids. Written as DNA, the CDR3 is TGCAGTGCTAGAGATCTTTCCGGACAGCCTCTTGGCTACACCTTC. Its protein is CSARDLSGQPLGYTF.

This clonotype was recorded many times. This chain connects TRBV12-3 or TRBV12-4 to TRBJ2-7; D is unresolved. There are 16 residues in the CDR3. V lost 6 bases and J lost 3, with 21 bases in between. The CDR3 bases are TGTGCCAGCAGGTCAACTCTCGGATCTTCGGACTACGAGCAGTACTTC. This codes for CASRSTLGSSDYEQYF.

This clonotype was picked up many times. J is TRBJ1-5 and V is TRBV6-1, with 7 positions matching TRBD1. Trimming at V came to 8 bases and at J to 0 bases, leaving 7 bases not matched to a gene. Germline V gene sequence: CDR1 MNHNS, CDR2 SASEGT. The CDR3 totals 15 residues. As DNA, the CDR3 is TGTGCCAGCCGACGGGACAGAAATAGCAATCAGCCCCAGCATTTT. It encodes CASRRDRNSNQPQHF.

This clonotype was detected many times. The V gene is TRBV15, the J gene TRBJ2-1; TRBD1 might be the D (6 bases). The CDR3 runs to 15 residues. Germline V gives CDR1 LNHNV, CDR2 YYDKDF (reference sequence). Trimming shortened V by 0 bases and J by 2 bases, and 8 bases separated the two germline ends. The CDR3 DNA follows: TGTGCCACCAGCAGAGAGGACAGCCCCTACAATGAGCAGTTCTTC. Amino acids: CATSREDSPYNEQFF. Based on the CDR3 plus reference TRBV15 and TRBJ2-1, the full variable domain is DAMVIQNPRYQVTQFGKPVTLSCSQTLNHNVMYWYQQKSSQAPKLLFHYYDKDFNNEADTPDNFQSRRPNTSFCFLDIRSPGLGDTAMYLCATSREDSPYNEQFFGPGTRLTVL.

This clonotype was recorded at least ten times. V gene TRBV7-2 combines with J gene TRBJ2-7, with 9 bases that match TRBD2. Germline CDR1 is SGHTA and CDR2 is FQGNSA. CDR3 length equals 16 residues. The ends lost 2 bases at V and 6 bases at J; junction bases unmatched: 11. In DNA form, the CDR3 reads TGTGCCAGCAGCTTATCGCAAGGTAGCGGGAGACGCGAGCAGTACTTC. Amino acids: CASSLSQGSGRREQYF.

Many counts were recorded for this clonotype. The chain has TRBV18 and TRBJ2-7, with TRBD2 as a possible D gene (5 bases). Germline loops: CDR1 KGHSH, CDR2 LQKENI. Trimming shortened V by 2 bases and J by 3 bases, and 14 bases separated the two germline ends. CDR3 length: 15 amino acids. In DNA form, the CDR3 reads TGTGCCAGCTCACCAGGTACGATCGAGGGCTACGAGCAGTACTTC. Protein sequence: CASSPGTIEGYEQYF.

The V gene is TRBV11-2, the J gene TRBJ2-3; 8 bases align to TRBD1. CDR1 is SGHAT and CDR2 is FQNNGV in the germline V gene. The V gene end was trimmed by 3 bases and the J gene end by 4 bases; junction bases not matched to a gene: 3. The CDR3 consists of 14 residues. DNA for the CDR3: TGTGCCAGCAGCTTCGGACAGGGTTCAGATACGCAGTATTTT. Protein: CASSFGQGSDTQYF.

There are a few counts of this clonotype. The chain couples TRBV12-3 or TRBV12-4 to TRBJ2-7; unclear D gene. This CDR3 spans 17 amino acids. Trimming cost V 3 bases and J 0 bases, with 18 bases left between them. CDR3 protein: CASSLSAKRSSSYEQYF. The CDR3 DNA sequence: TGTGCCAGCAGTTTGTCGGCGAAACGGTCGAGCTCCTACGAGCAGTACTTC.